The 30 T cell receptor beta chains below were found in one sample sequenced in a study of blood T cell repertoires in COVID-19. Produced via immunoSEQ multiplex PCR; TCRdb's table is partial and in-frame only. The sample has a few hundred thousand clones; around 89% are singletons. Sequencing used peripheral blood. The receptors were gathered from a man between 65 and 85 years old with acute or convalescent COVID-19.

The chain recombines TRBV29-1 with TRBJ2-7; 8 bases match TRBD1. V lost 7 bases and J lost 1; bases outside the gene matches: 6. The CDR3 is 13 amino acids. CDR1 SQVTM and CDR2 ANQGSEA come from the germline V gene. CDR3 sequence (DNA): TGCAGCGCATCGGGACAGGCATCCTACGAGCAGTACTTC. Translating gives CSASGQASYEQYF.

The chain joins TRBV2 to TRBJ2-3; 7 bases map to TRBD2. The germline gives CDR1 SNHLY, CDR2 FYNNEI. V shed 6 bases and J 4 bases; nucleotides not matched to a gene: 10. This CDR3 has 15 amino acids. The CDR3 region has the DNA TGTGCCAGCAGCCGAGGGGCGGGAGATGCAGATACGCAGTATTTT. As protein: CASSRGAGDADTQYF.

This clone was detected once. The chain uses TRBV6-2 or TRBV6-3 and TRBJ2-7, with unresolved D. The V end was cut by 4 bases, the J end by 7 bases, with 8 bases between. Germline V CDR1 and CDR2: MNHEY, SVGEGT. This CDR3 is 11 amino acids long. CDR3 bases: TGTGCCAGCAGTTCCTCTCGGGAGCAGTACTTC. It specifies CASSSSREQYF.

This chain joins TRBV15 and TRBJ2-1; 8 bases align to TRBD2. Unmatched junction bases numbered 3, after V lost 5 bases and J lost 0 bases. Germline V CDR1 and CDR2: LNHNV, YYDKDF (reference sequence). The CDR3 contains 15 residues. The CDR3 sequence: CATSASGGSYNEQFF. CDR3 nucleotide sequence: TGTGCCACCAGCGCAAGCGGGGGCTCCTACAATGAGCAGTTCTTC.

V gene TRBV5-1 combines with J gene TRBJ2-1, with 10 bases matching TRBD2. CDR1 SGHRS and CDR2 YFSETQ come from the germline V gene. V shed 0 bases, J shed 7 bases, and the junction held 7 bases outside the gene matches. This CDR3 has 16 amino acids. The CDR3 coding sequence is TGCGCCAGCAGCTTGGCCTCTAGCGGGAGTTTGAATGAGCAGTTCTTC. Its protein is CASSLASSGSLNEQFF.

The V call is TRBV28, the J call TRBJ1-5; 10 bases agree with TRBD1. In germline, CDR1 is MDHEN, CDR2 SYDVKM. The J segment lost 0 bases and the V segment lost 6 bases, leaving 5 bases of the junction unmatched. This CDR3 has 16 amino acids. CDR3 coding DNA: TGTGCCAGCAGACGACAGGGGGCTATTAGCAATCAGCCCCAGCATTTT. Translation gives CASRRQGAISNQPQHF.

J is TRBJ2-5 and V is TRBV18; 8 bases are a match to TRBD1. Per the germline V gene, CDR1 is KGHSH and CDR2 is LQKENI. The junction had 8 bases not matched to a gene; V was cut back by 3 bases and J by 2 bases. The CDR3 consists of 16 residues. The CDR3 loop reads CASSPTGGLFQETQYF. The CDR3 DNA reads as TGTGCCAGCTCACCCACAGGGGGTTTATTTCAAGAGACCCAGTACTTC.

J is TRBJ2-7 and V is TRBV5-5; D is unresolved. CDR3 length: 12 residues. Germline values: CDR1 SGHKS, CDR2 YYEKEE (reference sequence). V lost 4 bases, J lost 0 bases, and 5 bases lay in between. CDR3 loop: CASSAPSYEQYF. In DNA, the CDR3 is TGTGCCAGCAGCGCGCCCTCCTACGAGCAGTACTTC.

The chain couples TRBV3-1 (or the pseudogene TRBV3-2) to TRBJ1-1, with unresolved D. The V gene lost 5 bases and the J gene lost 0 bases, with 7 bases spanning the gap. CDR1 is LGHDT, CDR2 YNNKEL, per germline (reference sequence). There are 13 residues in the CDR3. The CDR3 DNA is TGTGCCAGCAGCAACAGTATGAACACTGAAGCTTTCTTT. Residues: CASSNSMNTEAFF.

The chain couples TRBV27 to TRBJ1-6, with 8 positions matching TRBD1. Per germline, CDR1 MNHEY and CDR2 SMNVEV (reference sequence). V shed 2 bases and J 10 bases; nucleotides not matched to a gene: 4. The CDR3 length is 14 residues. The DNA of the CDR3 is TGTGCCAGCAGTTTAGACAGGGGATACTCACCCCTCCACTTT. Translation gives CASSLDRGYSPLHF.

The table lists this clone with a few counts. The chain couples TRBV7-9 to TRBJ2-7, with D possibly matching TRBD1 (6 bases). The CDR3 runs 14 residues. V was shortened by 5 bases and J by 6 bases, with 17 bases between the two germline ends. The germline V gene has CDR1 SEHNR and CDR2 FQNEAQ (reference sequence). The chain's CDR3 is CASSPHPTGGEQYF. DNA for the CDR3: TGTGCCAGCAGCCCCCACCCGACAGGCGGCGAGCAGTACTTC.

The V and J genes are TRBV12-2 and TRBJ1-1; the table's TRBD1 call for D was not verified on the DNA. TRBV12-2 is marked as a pseudogene. CDR3 length: 17 amino acids. The CDR3 sequence: CASRLVSLTGLNTEAFF. CDR3 nucleotides: TGTGCAAGTCGCTTAGTAAGTTTGACAGGATTGAACACTGAAGCTTTCTTT.

The V and J genes are TRBV10-3 and TRBJ1-3; 8 nucleotides align to TRBD1. CDR3 length: 16 amino acids. J lost 2 bases, V lost 5 bases, and 8 bases had no gene match. Germline lookup yields CDR1 ENHRY and CDR2 SYGVKD. CDR3 DNA: TGTGCCATCAGTAACCGACAGGGGATAACTGGAAACACCATATATTTT. It specifies CAISNRQGITGNTIYF.

This chain uses TRBV5-4 with TRBJ1-4, with TRBD1 matching 7 bases. Germline-derived CDR1 and CDR2 are SGHNT and YYREEE (reference sequence). The CDR3 loop spans 14 amino acids. V was pared by 3 bases and J by 3 bases, with 2 bases of the junction left unmatched. The CDR3: CASSSGQPNEKLFF. The CDR3 DNA reads as TGTGCCAGCAGCTCGGGACAGCCTAATGAAAAACTGTTTTTT.

The rearrangement uses TRBV29-1 and TRBJ1-4; D uncertain. The V gene's germline CDR1 is SQVTM and CDR2 ANQGSEA. CDR3 length: 13 amino acids. Trimming cost V 5 bases and J 8 bases, with 15 bases left between them. The CDR3 region is CSVRDKWNEKLFF. The CDR3 DNA sequence: TGCAGCGTTAGAGACAAGTGGAACGAAAAACTGTTTTTT.

The rearrangement joins TRBV28 to TRBJ2-2; 8 bases match TRBD1. CDR3 length: 17 amino acids. Germline lookup yields CDR1 MDHEN and CDR2 SYDVKM. V lost 3 bases and J lost 2; bases outside the gene matches: 8. DNA for the CDR3: TGTGCCAGCAGTTTCAACAGGGCAGGGGGCAACACCGGGGAGCTGTTTTTT. Translation gives CASSFNRAGGNTGELFF. Filled out from reference TRBV28 and TRBJ2-2, the complete variable domain reads DVKVTQSSRYLVKRTGEKVFLECVQDMDHENMFWYRQDPGLGLRLIYFSYDVKMKEKGDIPEGYSVSREKKERFSLILESASTNQTSMYLCASSFNRAGGNTGELFFGEGSRLTVL.

V gene TRBV5-1 combines with J gene TRBJ2-1; the match to TRBD2 covers 15 bases. Germline loops: CDR1 SGHRS, CDR2 YFSETQ. CDR3 length: 17 amino acids. Unmatched junction bases numbered 5, after V lost 0 bases and J lost 7 bases. This CDR3 reads CASSLGGTSGRINEQFF. CDR3 coding DNA: TGCGCCAGCAGCTTGGGTGGGACTAGCGGGAGGATTAATGAGCAGTTCTTC.

CDR3 DNA: TGTGCCAGCAGCTCCCGGGTCGCGGCTGAGCAGTTCTTC. It codes for CASSSRVAAEQFF. The chain uses TRBV11-3 and TRBJ2-1; no clear D. Germline loops: CDR1 SGHNT, CDR2 YENEEA. There are 13 residues in the CDR3. V shed 4 bases and J shed 9 bases, with 13 bases lying between them. Full variable domain (outside the CDR3, taken from reference TRBV11-3 and TRBJ2-1): EAGVVQSPRYKIIEKKQPVAFWCNPISGHNTLYWYLQNLGQGPELLIRYENEEAVDDSQLPKDRFSAERLKGVDSTLKIQPAELGDSAVYLCASSSRVAAEQFFGPGTRLTVL.

The chain recombines TRBV9 with TRBJ2-1; 7 positions match TRBD1. In germline, CDR1 is SGDLS, CDR2 YYNGEE. V was clipped by 0 bases and J by 3 bases; unmatched bases: 3. The CDR3 has 15 amino acids. The CDR3 loop is CASSVETGNYNEQFF. The CDR3 DNA is TGTGCCAGCAGCGTAGAGACAGGGAACTACAATGAGCAGTTCTTC.

The J gene is TRBJ1-1, the V gene TRBV28; D remains unclear. V lost 5 bases and J lost 0, with 10 bases in between. Germline V CDR1 and CDR2: MDHEN, SYDVKM. The CDR3 length is 14 residues. For the CDR3, the DNA is TGTGCCAGCAGTCCCCCGCGGGTGAACACTGAAGCTTTCTTT. Protein product: CASSPPRVNTEAFF.

The chain carries TRBV2 and TRBJ2-5; 7 bases fit TRBD2. The CDR3 spans 14 residues. V was pared by 7 bases and J by 4 bases, with 9 bases of the junction left unmatched. Germline assignment: CDR1 SNHLY and CDR2 FYNNEI. CDR3 sequence reads: CASNLGGNRETQYF. The CDR3 DNA is TGTGCCAGCAACCTCGGGGGGAATAGAGAGACCCAGTACTTC. The variable domain in full, completed from reference TRBV2 and TRBJ2-5, reads EPEVTQTPSHQVTQMGQEVILRCVPISNHLYFYWYRQILGQKVEFLVSFYNNEISEKSEIFDDQFSVERPDGSNFTLKIRSTKLEDSAMYFCASNLGGNRETQYFGPGTRLLVL.

The chain recombines TRBV5-4 with TRBJ2-1; D is possibly TRBD2 (6 bases). The CDR3 consists of 11 residues. Germline assignment: CDR1 SGHNT and CDR2 YYREEE (reference sequence). With 3 bases removed from V and 8 bases from J, the gap between germline ends came to 6 bases. The CDR3 nucleotides are TGTGCCAGCAGCTGGGAGGATGAGCAGTTCTTC. It specifies CASSWEDEQFF.

The chain couples TRBV11-2 to TRBJ2-7; 11 bases map to TRBD2. The CDR3 runs to 16 residues. CDR1 is SGHAT, CDR2 FQNNGV, per germline. J was trimmed by 0 bases and V by 5 bases; bases with no gene match: 6. CDR3 amino acids: CASSQGTSGYSYEQYF. The DNA for the CDR3 is TGTGCCAGCAGCCAGGGGACTAGCGGCTACTCCTACGAGCAGTACTTC.

The chain recombines TRBV24-1 with TRBJ1-1; D might be TRBD1 (6 bases). Germline CDR1 KGHDR, CDR2 SFDVKD. V was pared by 3 bases and J by 6 bases, with 10 bases between. This CDR3 is 13 amino acids long. The CDR3 DNA sequence: TGTGCCACCAGTGATGGGGGCCGCCCTGAAGCTTTCTTT. It yields the protein CATSDGGRPEAFF.

The chain links TRBV29-1 to TRBJ1-1; 10 nucleotides agree with TRBD1. The CDR3 has 13 residues. Trimming removed 8 bases from V and 5 bases from J; junction bases left unmatched: 8. Germline V CDR1 and CDR2: SQVTM, ANQGSEA. CDR3 DNA: TGCAGCCTCAGGACAGGGGGGTGGACTGAAGCTTTCTTT. It translates to CSLRTGGWTEAFF.

This chain's CDR3 is CASSLYLGNTIYF. As DNA, the CDR3 is TGTGCCAGCAGCTTATATCTGGGAAACACCATATATTTT. The rearrangement joins TRBV7-2 to TRBJ1-3; D is unclear. V was shortened by 2 bases and J by 4 bases, with 6 bases between the two germline ends. CDR1 and CDR2 from the germline V gene are SGHTA and FQGNSA. This CDR3 comprises 13 residues.

The chain is built from TRBV5-1 and TRBJ1-1; D is unclear. Germline CDR1 and CDR2: SGHRS and YFSETQ. Trimming left V 1 base short and J 7 bases short, with 14 bases between. The CDR3 contains 14 residues. CDR3 DNA sequence: TGCGCCAGCAGCTTGTGGGAGGAAGGAGGTGAAGCTTTCTTT. Translated, it gives CASSLWEEGGEAFF. Full variable domain (outside the CDR3, taken from reference TRBV5-1 and TRBJ1-1): KAGVTQTPRYLIKTRGQQVTLSCSPISGHRSVSWYQQTPGQGLQFLFEYFSETQRNKGNFPGRFSGRQFSNSRSEMNVSTLELGDSALYLCASSLWEEGGEAFFGQGTRLTVV.

The rearrangement uses TRBV18 and TRBJ2-7; 10 positions agree with TRBD2. From germline, CDR1 is KGHSH and CDR2 LQKENI. V shed 6 bases, J shed 5 bases, and the junction held 7 bases outside the gene matches. The CDR3 has 14 amino acids. CDR3 nucleotides: TGTGCCAGCTCCCCGCAGCGGGAGGGAGACGAGCAGTACTTC. It specifies CASSPQREGDEQYF. The full variable domain, its missing parts supplied by reference TRBV18 and TRBJ2-7, is NAGVMQNPRHLVRRRGQEARLRCSPMKGHSHVYWYRQLPEEGLKFMVYLQKENIIDESGMPKERFSAEFPKEGPSILRIQQVVRGDSAAYFCASSPQREGDEQYFGPGTRLTVT.

The V gene is TRBV6-8, the J gene TRBJ2-7; weak D call: TRBD1 (6 bases). V was shortened by 0 bases and J by 2 bases, with 17 bases between the two germline ends. Germline CDR1 and CDR2: MNHGY and SAAAGT. This CDR3 contains 17 residues. CDR3 in amino acids: CASSYSIGTGFTYEQYF. The DNA for the CDR3 is TGTGCCAGCAGTTACTCGATTGGTACAGGGTTTACCTACGAGCAGTACTTC.

The chain uses TRBV15 and TRBJ2-3; 8 bases are shared with TRBD2. The CDR3 is 17 amino acids. V was pared by 4 bases and J by 0 bases, with 9 bases of the junction left unmatched. Germline loops: CDR1 LNHNV, CDR2 YYDKDF (reference sequence). The DNA for the CDR3 is TGTGCCACCAGCAAAGATCTCCTAGCGGGTAGCACAGATACGCAGTATTTT. The encoded protein is CATSKDLLAGSTDTQYF.